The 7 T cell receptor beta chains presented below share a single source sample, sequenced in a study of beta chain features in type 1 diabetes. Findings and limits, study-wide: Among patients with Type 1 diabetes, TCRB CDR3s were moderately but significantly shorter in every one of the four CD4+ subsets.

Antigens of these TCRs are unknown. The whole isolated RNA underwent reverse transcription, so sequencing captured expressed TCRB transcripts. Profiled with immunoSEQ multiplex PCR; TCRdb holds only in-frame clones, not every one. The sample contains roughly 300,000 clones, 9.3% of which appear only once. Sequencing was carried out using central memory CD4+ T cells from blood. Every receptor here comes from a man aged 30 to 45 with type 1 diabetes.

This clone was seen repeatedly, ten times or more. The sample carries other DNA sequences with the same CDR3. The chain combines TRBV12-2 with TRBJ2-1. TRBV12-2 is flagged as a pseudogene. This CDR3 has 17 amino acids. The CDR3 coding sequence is TGTGCAAGTCGCTTAGGAGGGGCTCAGTGCTCCTACAATGAGCAGTTCTTC. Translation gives CASRLGGAQCSYNEQFF.

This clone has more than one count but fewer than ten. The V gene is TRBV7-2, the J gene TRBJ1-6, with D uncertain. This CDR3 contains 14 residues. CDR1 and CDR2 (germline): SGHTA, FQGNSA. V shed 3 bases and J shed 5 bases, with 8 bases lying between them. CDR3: CASSFAVNNSPLHF. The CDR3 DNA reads TGTGCCAGCAGCTTCGCAGTGAATAATTCACCCCTCCACTTT.

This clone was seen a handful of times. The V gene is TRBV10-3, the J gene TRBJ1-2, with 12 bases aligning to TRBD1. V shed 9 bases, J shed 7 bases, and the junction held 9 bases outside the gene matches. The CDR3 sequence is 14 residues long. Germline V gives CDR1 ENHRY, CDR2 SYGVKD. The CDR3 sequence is CAIFPGQGAGGYTF. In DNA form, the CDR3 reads TGTGCCATTTTTCCGGGACAGGGGGCTGGTGGCTACACCTTC.

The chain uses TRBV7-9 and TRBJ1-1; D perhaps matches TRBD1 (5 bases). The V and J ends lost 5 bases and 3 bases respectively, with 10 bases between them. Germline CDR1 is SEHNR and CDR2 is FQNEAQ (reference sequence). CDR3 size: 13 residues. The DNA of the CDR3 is TGTGCCAGCAGCCGGGGCCTGGACACTGAAGCTTTCTTT. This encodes CASSRGLDTEAFF.

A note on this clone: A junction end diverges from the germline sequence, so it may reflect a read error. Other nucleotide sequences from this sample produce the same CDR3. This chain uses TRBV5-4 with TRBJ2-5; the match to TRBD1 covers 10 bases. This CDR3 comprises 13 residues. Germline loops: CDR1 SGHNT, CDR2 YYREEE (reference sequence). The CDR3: CASSQDRGQTQYF. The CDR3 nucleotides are TGCGCCAGCAGCCAAGACAGGGGGCAGACCCAGTACTTC.

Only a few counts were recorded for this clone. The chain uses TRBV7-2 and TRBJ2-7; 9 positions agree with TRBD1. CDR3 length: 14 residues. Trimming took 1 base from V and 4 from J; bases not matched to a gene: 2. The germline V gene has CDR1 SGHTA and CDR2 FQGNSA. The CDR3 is CASSLEDRGYEQYF. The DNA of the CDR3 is TGTGCCAGCAGCTTAGAGGACAGGGGTTACGAGCAGTACTTC. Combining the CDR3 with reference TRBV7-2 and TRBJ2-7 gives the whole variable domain GAGVSQSPSNKVTEKGKDVELRCDPISGHTALYWYRQSLGQGLEFLIYFQGNSAPDKSGLPSDRFSAERTGGSVSTLTIQRTQQEDSAVYLCASSLEDRGYEQYFGPGTRLTVT.

CDR3 loop: CASSFVLDSGTLPGEAFF. DNA of the CDR3: TGTGCCAGCAGCTTTGTTCTGGACAGCGGCACCCTACCGGGCGAAGCTTTCTTT. The V call is TRBV5-6, the J call TRBJ1-1; the D gene is possibly TRBD1 (6 bases). V was shortened by 2 bases and J by 8 bases, with 28 bases between the two germline ends. The CDR3 contains 18 residues. Germline V CDR1 and CDR2: SGHDT, YYEEEE.